A single sample gave rise to the 20 T cell receptor beta chains below, sequenced in a study of blood T cell repertoires in COVID-19. Sequenced by immunoSEQ multiplex PCR; TCRdb stores in-frame clones only, minus some. The sample consists of about 220,000 clones, roughly four fifths of them appearing once. Sequenced material: peripheral blood. The receptor set was obtained from a woman older than 75 with COVID-19, enrolled during active disease.

This clone was counted a few times. The chain recombines TRBV19 with TRBJ2-1, with TRBD1 identical over 7 bases. The germline gives CDR1 LNHDA, CDR2 SQIVND (reference sequence). Trimming cost V 1 base and J 7 bases; bases outside gene matches: 4. The CDR3 spans 14 residues. CDR3: CASSIGQGMNEQFF. CDR3 DNA: TGTGCCAGTAGTATAGGACAGGGAATGAATGAGCAGTTCTTC.

This clone was picked up a small number of times. This chain links TRBV7-9 with TRBJ2-2; D remains ambiguous. Germline V gives CDR1 SEHNR, CDR2 FQNEAQ (reference sequence). This CDR3 is 15 amino acids long. The germline V and J ends were trimmed by 4 bases and 2 bases, with 11 bases remaining between them. The CDR3 here is CASSSRLINTGELFF. The CDR3 bases are TGTGCCAGCAGCTCCCGACTTATTAACACCGGGGAGCTGTTTTTT.

Only a few counts were recorded for this clone. The rearrangement links TRBV2 to TRBJ1-5, with unresolved D. Trimming pared 10 bases from V and 6 bases from J, leaving 19 bases between. From germline, CDR1 is SNHLY and CDR2 FYNNEI. The CDR3 sequence is 14 residues long. CDR3 DNA: TGTGCCACCGGGAAGGACGGAGGGAGTCAGCCCCAGCATTTT. Translation gives CATGKDGGSQPQHF. Full variable domain (rest looked up from reference TRBV2 and TRBJ1-5): EPEVTQTPSHQVTQMGQEVILRCVPISNHLYFYWYRQILGQKVEFLVSFYNNEISEKSEIFDDQFSVERPDGSNFTLKIRSTKLEDSAMYFCATGKDGGSQPQHFGDGTRLSIL.

Worth noting for this clone: This sample includes further DNA sequences coding for the same CDR3. The chain is built from TRBV7-2 and TRBJ1-5; 7 bases map to TRBD1. This CDR3 spans 15 amino acids. CDR1 is SGHTA and CDR2 is FQGNSA in the germline V gene. Germline trimming cut 5 bases from V and 7 bases from J; bases unmatched to any gene: 11. CDR3 in DNA: TGTGCCAGCAGCCCTAGGGGGCAGGGCGCCCAGCCCCAGCATTTT. Its protein is CASSPRGQGAQPQHF.

The gene calls are TRBV19 and TRBJ1-5, with a weak D call TRBD1 (6 bases). Per the germline V gene, CDR1 is LNHDA and CDR2 is SQIVND (reference sequence). This CDR3 is built from 14 residues. Trimming took off 5 bases at V and 3 bases at J, with 11 bases between the two ends. This chain's CDR3 is CASSAGANNQPQHF. CDR3 nucleotide sequence: TGTGCCAGTAGTGCAGGGGCCAACAATCAGCCCCAGCATTTT. The whole variable domain, filled in from reference TRBV19 and TRBJ1-5, reads DGGITQSPKYLFRKEGQNVTLSCEQNLNHDAMYWYRQDPGQGLRLIYYSQIVNDFQKGDIAEGYSVSREKKESFPLTVTSAQKNPTAFYLCASSAGANNQPQHFGDGTRLSIL.

CDR3 protein: CASSLRDTNTEAFF. The CDR3 DNA reads TGTGCCAGCAGCCTTAGGGACACCAACACTGAAGCTTTCTTT. The J gene is TRBJ1-1, the V gene TRBV3-1 (or the pseudogene TRBV3-2); possibly TRBD1 for D (6 bases). The CDR3 totals 14 residues. The germline V gene has CDR1 LGHDT and CDR2 YNNKEL (reference sequence). With 4 bases removed from V and 2 bases from J, the gap between germline ends came to 11 bases.

The J gene is TRBJ1-5, the V gene TRBV11-2; TRBD1 might be the D (5 bases). V lost 5 bases and J 2 bases, leaving 19 bases between the germline ends. The V gene's germline CDR1 is SGHAT and CDR2 FQNNGV. This CDR3 has 17 amino acids. The CDR3 region has the DNA TGTGCCAGCAGCCCCGGCCAGGGACTATTGGGCAATCAGCCCCAGCATTTT. Translating gives CASSPGQGLLGNQPQHF.

The rearrangement links TRBV7-2 to TRBJ2-3, with 7 bases lining up with TRBD2. J was trimmed by 2 bases and V by 5 bases; bases with no gene match: 7. From germline, CDR1 is SGHTA and CDR2 FQGNSA. This CDR3 is 15 amino acids long. The CDR3 region has the DNA TGTGCCAGCAGCATTGGCGGGGGACCCACAGATACGCAGTATTTT. It specifies CASSIGGGPTDTQYF.

The chain links TRBV9 to TRBJ1-3; D is perhaps TRBD1 (5 bases). The CDR3 is 14 residues long. With 2 bases removed from V and 3 bases from J, the gap between germline ends came to 9 bases. CDR1 is SGDLS, CDR2 YYNGEE, per germline. The CDR3 DNA follows: TGTGCCAGCAGCGTGACTGACAGTGGAAACACCATATATTTT. Its protein product is CASSVTDSGNTIYF.

In its sample, this clone was seen a few times. The J gene is TRBJ2-2, the V gene TRBV11-3; D gene unclear. CDR1 SGHNT and CDR2 YENEEA come from the germline V gene. The length of the CDR3 is 12 residues. Trimming shortened V by 5 bases and J by 4 bases, and 5 bases separated the two germline ends. Here the CDR3 DNA reads TGTGCCAGCAGCCCCGGCACCGGGGAGCTGTTTTTT. Translating gives CASSPGTGELFF.

This rearrangement joins TRBV7-2 to TRBJ1-5; D call uncertain. The CDR3 contains 18 residues. Looked up from germline, CDR1 is SGHTA and CDR2 is FQGNSA. V lost 1 base, J lost 0 bases, and 16 bases lay in between. For the CDR3, the DNA is TGTGCCAGCAGCTTAGGCTTTGGAGGTACCTATAGCAATCAGCCCCAGCATTTT. This encodes CASSLGFGGTYSNQPQHF.

This clone was picked up one time. The chain links TRBV27 to TRBJ2-7; D possibly corresponds to TRBD2 (6 bases). Germline CDR1 is MNHEY and CDR2 is SMNVEV (reference sequence). Trimming took off 6 bases at V and 7 bases at J, with 19 bases between the two ends. The CDR3 consists of 14 residues. The CDR3 loop reads CASRPPQRAWEQYF. In nucleotides, the CDR3 is TGTGCCAGCAGGCCTCCCCAGCGGGCATGGGAGCAGTACTTC.

The genes are TRBV27 and TRBJ1-2; 10 nucleotides agree with TRBD1. The junction had 5 bases not matched to a gene; V was cut back by 2 bases and J by 2 bases. Germline V gene lookup returns CDR1 MNHEY and CDR2 SMNVEV (reference sequence). CDR3 length: 16 residues. The DNA for the CDR3 is TGTGCCAGCAGTTTACGACGGACAGGGGGAAACTATGGCTACACCTTC. Translating gives CASSLRRTGGNYGYTF.

The chain links TRBV5-4 to TRBJ2-7, with 10 bases identical to TRBD1. The CDR3 sequence is 16 residues long. J lost 4 bases, V lost 4 bases, and 11 bases had no gene match. CDR1 is SGHNT, CDR2 YYREEE, per germline (reference sequence). CDR3 DNA sequence: TGTGCCAGCAGCCAACGACAGGGGGCGAATTTGTACGAGCAGTACTTC. This gives the protein CASSQRQGANLYEQYF. Full variable domain (rest looked up from reference TRBV5-4 and TRBJ2-7): ETGVTQSPTHLIKTRGQQVTLRCSSQSGHNTVSWYQQALGQGPQFIFQYYREEENGRGNFPPRFSGLQFPNYSSELNVNALELDDSALYLCASSQRQGANLYEQYFGPGTRLTVT.

About this clone itself: The sample carries other DNA sequences with the same CDR3. The rearrangement links TRBV30 to TRBJ1-1, with D unclear. The CDR3 is made up of 11 amino acids. CDR1 and CDR2 (germline): GTSNPN, SVGIG (reference sequence). Deletions cut 2 bases from V and 5 bases from J, with 6 bases between. CDR3 DNA sequence: TGTGCCTGGAGTCGAGGGACTGAAGCTTTCTTT. Encoded protein: CAWSRGTEAFF.

The rearrangement uses TRBV27 and TRBJ2-7; 9 nucleotides line up with TRBD1. With V trimmed by 3 bases and J by 0 bases, 3 bases remained unmatched. CDR3 size: 15 residues. Per the germline V gene, CDR1 is MNHEY and CDR2 is SMNVEV (reference sequence). The DNA for the CDR3 is TGTGCCAGCAGTTTTTCGGGACAGGGCTCCTACGAGCAGTACTTC. It codes for CASSFSGQGSYEQYF.

V usage is TRBV4-2 and J usage is TRBJ1-2; TRBD1 matches at 7 bases. In germline, CDR1 is LGHNA, CDR2 YNFKEQ. The length of the CDR3 is 16 residues. The V and J ends lost 5 bases and 3 bases, in that order; junction bases with no gene match: 12. CDR3 in amino acids: CASSSRWQGVYYGYTF. CDR3 nucleotides: TGTGCCAGCAGCTCAAGGTGGCAGGGGGTCTACTATGGCTACACCTTC.

The chain recombines TRBV18 with TRBJ1-1, with D possibly being TRBD1 (6 bases). V lost 8 bases and J 7 bases, leaving 14 bases between the germline ends. Germline V gives CDR1 KGHSH, CDR2 LQKENI. The CDR3 sequence is 12 residues long. Here the CDR3 reads CASAKEDSEAFF. The CDR3 region has the DNA TGTGCCAGCGCAAAAGAGGACAGTGAAGCTTTCTTT.

This chain joins TRBV18 and TRBJ1-1; possible D gene TRBD1, 5 bases. Per the germline V gene, CDR1 is KGHSH and CDR2 is LQKENI. CDR3 size: 14 residues. Trimming stripped 3 bases from V and 5 bases from J, with 13 bases between. CDR3 in amino acids: CASSPRDWGTEAFF. The CDR3 DNA reads TGTGCCAGCTCACCGCGGGACTGGGGAACTGAAGCTTTCTTT.

This sequence joins TRBV5-1 and TRBJ2-2; 9 nucleotides align to TRBD2. The CDR3 totals 15 residues. The V gene's germline CDR1 is SGHRS and CDR2 YFSETQ. J lost 5 bases, V lost 4 bases, and 6 bases had no gene match. The CDR3 sequence: CASSLVTSGTGELFF. The CDR3 DNA is TGCGCCAGCAGCCTTGTGACTAGCGGTACCGGGGAGCTGTTTTTT.